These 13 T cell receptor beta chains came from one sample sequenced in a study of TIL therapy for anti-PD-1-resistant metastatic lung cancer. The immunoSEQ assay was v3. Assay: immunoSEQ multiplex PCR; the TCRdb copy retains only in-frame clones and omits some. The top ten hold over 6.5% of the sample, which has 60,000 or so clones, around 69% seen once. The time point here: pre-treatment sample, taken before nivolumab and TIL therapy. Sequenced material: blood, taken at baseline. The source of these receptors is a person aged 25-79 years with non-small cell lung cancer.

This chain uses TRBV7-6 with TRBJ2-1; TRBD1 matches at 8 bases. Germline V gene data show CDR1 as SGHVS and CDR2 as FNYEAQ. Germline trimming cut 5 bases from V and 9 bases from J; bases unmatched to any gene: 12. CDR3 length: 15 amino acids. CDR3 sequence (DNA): TGTGCCAGCAGCAACGCGGGACAGGTCGGGAGTGAGCAGTTCTTC. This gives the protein CASSNAGQVGSEQFF.

CDR3 nucleotide sequence: TGCGCCAGCAGCCCCTGGGACAGGGAGGGAGTGGAGACCCAGTACTTC. As protein: CASSPWDREGVETQYF. This chain joins TRBV5-1 and TRBJ2-5, with TRBD1 matching 9 bases. Trimming took 4 bases from V and 5 from J; bases not matched to a gene: 12. The CDR3 consists of 16 residues. Germline V gene sequence: CDR1 SGHRS, CDR2 YFSETQ.

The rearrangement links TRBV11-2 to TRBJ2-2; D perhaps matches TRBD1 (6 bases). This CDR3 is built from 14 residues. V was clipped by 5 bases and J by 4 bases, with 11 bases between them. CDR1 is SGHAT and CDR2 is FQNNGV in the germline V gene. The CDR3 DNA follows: TGTGCCAGCAGCCGGGGACATTTCACCGGGGAGCTGTTTTTT. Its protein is CASSRGHFTGELFF.

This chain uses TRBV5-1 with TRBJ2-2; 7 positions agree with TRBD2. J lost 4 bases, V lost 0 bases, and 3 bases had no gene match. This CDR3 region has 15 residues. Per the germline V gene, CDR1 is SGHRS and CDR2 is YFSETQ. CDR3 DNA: TGCGCCAGCAGCTTGGGGACTAGTCCCACCGGGGAGCTGTTTTTT. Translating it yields CASSLGTSPTGELFF.

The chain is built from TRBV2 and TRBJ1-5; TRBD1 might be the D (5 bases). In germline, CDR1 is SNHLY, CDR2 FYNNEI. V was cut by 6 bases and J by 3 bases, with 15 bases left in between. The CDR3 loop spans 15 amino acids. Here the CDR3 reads CASSPRDGSNQPQHF. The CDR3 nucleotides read TGTGCCAGCAGCCCCCGGGACGGATCCAATCAGCCCCAGCATTTT.

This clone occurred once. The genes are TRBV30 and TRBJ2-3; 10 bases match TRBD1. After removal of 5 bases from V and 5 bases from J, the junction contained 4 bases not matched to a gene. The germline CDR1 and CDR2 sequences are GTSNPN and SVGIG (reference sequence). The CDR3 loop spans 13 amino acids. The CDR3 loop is CAWGGQGGDTQYF. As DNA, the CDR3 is TGTGCCTGGGGAGGACAGGGGGGAGATACGCAGTATTTT.

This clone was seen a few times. The CDR3 sequence is CASSPTAGSYEQYF. CDR3 DNA: TGTGCCAGCAGCCCCACCGCGGGGTCCTACGAGCAGTACTTC. This chain uses TRBV27 with TRBJ2-7; TRBD2 is a possible D gene (6 bases). Trimming cost V 6 bases and J 1 base, with 13 bases left between them. Per germline, CDR1 MNHEY and CDR2 SMNVEV (reference sequence). The CDR3 is made up of 14 amino acids.

The CDR3 loop reads CASSLTSGGPQETQYF. The DNA for the CDR3 is TGTGCCAGCAGCTTGACTAGCGGAGGACCTCAAGAGACCCAGTACTTC. This chain joins TRBV7-9 and TRBJ2-5, with 9 positions matching TRBD2. CDR3 length: 16 residues. V lost 3 bases, J lost 2 bases, and 7 bases stayed unmatched. Germline V gene sequence: CDR1 SEHNR, CDR2 FQNEAQ (reference sequence).

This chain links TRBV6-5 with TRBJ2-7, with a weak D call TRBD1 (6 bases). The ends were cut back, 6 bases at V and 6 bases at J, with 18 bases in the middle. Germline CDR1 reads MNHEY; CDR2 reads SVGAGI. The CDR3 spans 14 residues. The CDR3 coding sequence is TGTGCCAGCAGCCGTATGTTGGCAGGGGCCGAGCAGTACTTC. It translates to CASSRMLAGAEQYF.

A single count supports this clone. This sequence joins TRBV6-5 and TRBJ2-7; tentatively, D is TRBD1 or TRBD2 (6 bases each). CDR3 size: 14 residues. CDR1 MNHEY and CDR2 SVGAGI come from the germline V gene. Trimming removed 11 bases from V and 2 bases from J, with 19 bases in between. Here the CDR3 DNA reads TGTGCCGCCCAACGGGAACGGGGGCCCTACGAGCAGTACTTC. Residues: CAAQRERGPYEQYF.

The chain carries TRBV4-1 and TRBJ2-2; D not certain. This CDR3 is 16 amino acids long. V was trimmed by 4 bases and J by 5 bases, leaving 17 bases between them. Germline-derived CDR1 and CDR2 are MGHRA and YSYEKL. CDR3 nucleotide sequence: TGCGCCAGCAGCCTTCAAACCATTTTAGAAACCGGGGAGCTGTTTTTT. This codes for CASSLQTILETGELFF.

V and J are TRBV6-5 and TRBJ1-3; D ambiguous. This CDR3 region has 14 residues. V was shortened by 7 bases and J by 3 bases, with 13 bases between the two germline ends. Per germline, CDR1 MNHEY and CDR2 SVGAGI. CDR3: CASKKGPVGNTIYF. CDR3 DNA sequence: TGTGCCAGCAAGAAAGGGCCAGTTGGAAACACCATATATTTT.

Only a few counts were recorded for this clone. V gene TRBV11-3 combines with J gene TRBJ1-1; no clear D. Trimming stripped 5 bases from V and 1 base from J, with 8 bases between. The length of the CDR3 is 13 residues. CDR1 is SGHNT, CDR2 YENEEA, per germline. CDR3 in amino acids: CASSVRGNTEAFF. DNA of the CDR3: TGTGCCAGCAGCGTCCGGGGGAACACTGAAGCTTTCTTT. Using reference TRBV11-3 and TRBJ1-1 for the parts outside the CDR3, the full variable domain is EAGVVQSPRYKIIEKKQPVAFWCNPISGHNTLYWYLQNLGQGPELLIRYENEEAVDDSQLPKDRFSAERLKGVDSTLKIQPAELGDSAVYLCASSVRGNTEAFFGQGTRLTVV.